A single sample gave rise to the 15 T cell receptor beta chains below, sequenced in a study of neoadjuvant anti-PD-1 for oral cavity cancer. Sequencing was performed with immunoSEQ multiplex PCR; in TCRdb, only in-frame clones are kept and a portion is missing. The repertoire has under 7,000 clones, 70% to 80% of them found once; the top ten carry about 3.6%. The sequencing here drew on PBMCs, taken before nivolumab (anti-PD-1) treatment. The receptors here all came from a person aged 35 to 85 with oral cavity squamous cell carcinoma.

The CDR3 here is CASRKSNQPQHF. The CDR3 nucleotides are TGTGCCAGTAGAAAGAGCAATCAGCCCCAGCATTTT. The chain is built from TRBV19 and TRBJ1-5; D remains ambiguous. Deletions cut 6 bases from V and 1 base from J, with 4 bases between. Germline lookup yields CDR1 LNHDA and CDR2 SQIVND (reference sequence). This CDR3 has 12 residues.

This chain uses TRBV6-4 with TRBJ2-3; 8 bases fit TRBD2. Germline V gives CDR1 MRHNA, CDR2 SNTAGT. This CDR3 spans 12 amino acids. V dropped 8 bases and J dropped 4; count of bases not matched to a gene: 2. The CDR3 sequence is CASSGGADTQYF. The CDR3 nucleotides read TGTGCCAGCTCCGGGGGGGCAGATACGCAGTATTTT.

CDR3 coding DNA: TGTGCCAGCAGCTTTTTCTCAAACGGTTTCAATCAGCCCCAGCATTTT. It specifies CASSFFSNGFNQPQHF. The chain is built from TRBV7-2 and TRBJ1-5, with D uncertain. Trimming took off 3 bases at V and 3 bases at J, with 15 bases between the two ends. The CDR3 covers 16 residues. Germline CDR1 and CDR2: SGHTA and FQGNSA.

This rearrangement joins TRBV5-1 to TRBJ2-7, with 8 bases identical to TRBD1. Trimming at V came to 1 base and at J to 4 bases, leaving 7 bases not matched to a gene. This CDR3 has 15 amino acids. CDR1 and CDR2 (germline): SGHRS, YFSETQ. This CDR3 is CASSLTPGQAYEQYF. The CDR3 DNA is TGCGCCAGCAGCTTGACTCCGGGACAGGCTTACGAGCAGTACTTC.

The V call is TRBV10-2, the J call TRBJ2-1; weak D call: TRBD1 (6 bases). Germline values: CDR1 WSHSY, CDR2 SAAADI. Trimming left V 6 bases short and J 10 bases short, with 19 bases between. The CDR3 is 14 residues long. The DNA of the CDR3 is TGCGCCAGCAGGACATCGACAGGAGATTTCGAGCAGTTCTTC. This gives the protein CASRTSTGDFEQFF.

As DNA, the CDR3 is TGTGCCAGCAGCTTAGGAGGGTTGGGAAGCACAGATACGCAGTATTTT. It translates to CASSLGGLGSTDTQYF. J is TRBJ2-3 and V is TRBV5-4; D may be TRBD2 (6 bases). The V gene's germline CDR1 is SGHNT and CDR2 YYREEE (reference sequence). Trimming took off 2 bases at V and 0 bases at J, with 13 bases between the two ends. CDR3 length equals 16 residues.

The chain is built from TRBV10-2 and TRBJ1-4; D is ambiguous. Germline V CDR1 and CDR2: WSHSY, SAAADI. The CDR3 spans 14 residues. V lost 6 bases and J 12 bases, leaving 20 bases between the germline ends. The CDR3 DNA sequence: TGCGCCAGCAGCCCTCAGCCCCATGGATTGGAACTGTTTTTT. This encodes CASSPQPHGLELFF.

This clone was seen a few times. The CDR3 region is CASSQELTTGDSPLHF. The DNA of the CDR3 is TGCGCCAGCAGCCAAGAGCTGACGACCGGGGATTCACCCCTCCACTTT. The chain has TRBV4-3 and TRBJ1-6; D call uncertain. Germline V gene sequence: CDR1 LGHNA, CDR2 YSLEER. The CDR3 spans 16 residues. Trimming shortened V by 0 bases and J by 8 bases, and 14 bases separated the two germline ends.

This clone turned up a few times. The chain combines TRBV11-2 with TRBJ1-5; 9 bases map to TRBD1. The germline V gene has CDR1 SGHAT and CDR2 FQNNGV. J gave up 5 bases and V 3 bases, and 5 bases lay outside the gene matches. The CDR3 runs to 15 residues. The CDR3 loop is CASSLDRGLHQPQHF. The CDR3 DNA reads TGTGCCAGCAGCTTGGACAGGGGTCTCCATCAGCCCCAGCATTTT.

This clone was detected only a few times. The V and J genes are TRBV7-7 and TRBJ2-2; TRBD1 aligns across 8 bases. The CDR3 loop spans 15 amino acids. V gave up 4 bases and J gave up 0 bases; unmatched junction bases: 1. Germline values: CDR1 SSHAT, CDR2 FNYEAQ (reference sequence). The CDR3 loop reads CASSSQGANTGELFF. The CDR3 bases are TGTGCCAGCAGCTCACAGGGGGCGAACACCGGGGAGCTGTTTTTT.

The J gene is TRBJ2-7, the V gene TRBV4-1, with D tentatively TRBD1 (7 bases). CDR1 and CDR2 from the germline V gene are MGHRA and YSYEKL. V was pared by 3 bases and J by 5 bases, with 20 bases between. The CDR3 is 16 amino acids. The chain's CDR3 is CASSHLTGRKGDEQYF. In nucleotides, the CDR3 is TGCGCCAGCAGCCACCTGACAGGGAGGAAGGGTGACGAGCAGTACTTC.

V usage is TRBV11-2 and J usage is TRBJ2-1; D possibly corresponds to TRBD1 (5 bases). Germline values: CDR1 SGHAT, CDR2 FQNNGV. Trimming shortened V by 4 bases and J by 0 bases, and 16 bases separated the two germline ends. There are 17 residues in the CDR3. The CDR3 protein is CASSSSVDSRSYNEQFF. CDR3 DNA: TGTGCCAGCAGCTCCAGCGTCGACAGCCGCTCCTACAATGAGCAGTTCTTC.

This clone was picked up a small number of times. The chain is built from TRBV4-2 and TRBJ2-4; D tentatively reads TRBD1 or TRBD2 (6 bases each). CDR1 and CDR2 from the germline V gene are LGHNA and YNFKEQ. Deletions cut 2 bases from V and 13 bases from J, with 24 bases between. CDR3 length: 16 amino acids. The CDR3 loop reads CASSQIGGQTTTSQYF. The CDR3 DNA is TGTGCCAGCAGCCAAATAGGGGGGCAGACAACTACCAGCCAGTACTTC.

The rearrangement uses TRBV5-1 and TRBJ2-3; 7 bases are a match to TRBD1. Germline values: CDR1 SGHRS, CDR2 YFSETQ. V trimming: 0 bases; J trimming: 2 bases; junction bases outside the gene matches: 3. This CDR3 comprises 15 residues. CDR3 coding DNA: TGCGCCAGCAGCTTGGCGGGACAGTTCACAGATACGCAGTATTTT. This sequence encodes CASSLAGQFTDTQYF.

This chain uses TRBV15 with TRBJ1-6; a weak D match, TRBD1 (5 bases). The CDR3 extends over 12 amino acids. Per the germline V gene, CDR1 is LNHNV and CDR2 is YYDKDF (reference sequence). V was shortened by 9 bases and J by 5 bases, with 8 bases between the two germline ends. The DNA for the CDR3 is TGTGCCACGGGACGGGATAATTCACCCCTCCACTTT. It encodes CATGRDNSPLHF.